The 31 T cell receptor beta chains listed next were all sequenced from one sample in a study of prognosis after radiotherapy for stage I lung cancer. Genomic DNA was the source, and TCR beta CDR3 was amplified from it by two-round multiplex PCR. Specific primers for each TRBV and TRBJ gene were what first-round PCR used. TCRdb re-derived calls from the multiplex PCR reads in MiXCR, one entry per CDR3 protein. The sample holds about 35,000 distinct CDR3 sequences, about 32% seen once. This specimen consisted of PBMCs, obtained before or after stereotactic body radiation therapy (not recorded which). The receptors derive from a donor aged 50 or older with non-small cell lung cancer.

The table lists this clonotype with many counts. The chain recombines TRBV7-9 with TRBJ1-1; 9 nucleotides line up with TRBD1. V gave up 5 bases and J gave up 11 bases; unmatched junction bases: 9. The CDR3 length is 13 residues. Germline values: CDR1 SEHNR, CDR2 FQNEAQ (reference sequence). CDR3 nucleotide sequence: TGTGCCAGCAGCGCAAGGGACAGGGAGAGGGCTTTCTTT. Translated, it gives CASSARDRERAFF.

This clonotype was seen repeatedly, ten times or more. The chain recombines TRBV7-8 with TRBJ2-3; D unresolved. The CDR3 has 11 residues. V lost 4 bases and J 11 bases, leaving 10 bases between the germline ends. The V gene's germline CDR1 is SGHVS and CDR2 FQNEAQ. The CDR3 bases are TGTGCCAGCAGCTCCGGGCCTCGGCAGTATTTT. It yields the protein CASSSGPRQYF.

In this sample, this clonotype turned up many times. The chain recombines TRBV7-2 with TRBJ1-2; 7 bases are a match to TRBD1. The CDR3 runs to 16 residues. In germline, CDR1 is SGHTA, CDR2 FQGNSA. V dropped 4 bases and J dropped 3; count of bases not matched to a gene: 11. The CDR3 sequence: CASSSGGGWEDYGYTF. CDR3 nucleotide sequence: TGTGCCAGCAGCTCAGGGGGGGGTTGGGAGGACTATGGCTACACCTTC.

The CDR3 loop is CAIIQGQGGYGYTF. CDR3 sequence (DNA): TGTGCCATCATCCAGGGACAGGGGGGTTATGGCTACACCTTC. The chain couples TRBV12-3 or TRBV12-4 to TRBJ1-2; 11 nucleotides agree with TRBD1. This CDR3 spans 14 amino acids. The V and J ends lost 10 bases and 5 bases, in that order; junction bases with no gene match: 9.

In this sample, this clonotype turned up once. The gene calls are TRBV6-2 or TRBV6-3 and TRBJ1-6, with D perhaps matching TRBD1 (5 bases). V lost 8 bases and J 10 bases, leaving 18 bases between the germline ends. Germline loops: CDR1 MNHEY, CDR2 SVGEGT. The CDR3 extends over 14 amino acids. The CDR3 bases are TGTGCCAGCGTTGAGGGGTGGGGGAACTCACCCCTCCACTTT. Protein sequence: CASVEGWGNSPLHF.

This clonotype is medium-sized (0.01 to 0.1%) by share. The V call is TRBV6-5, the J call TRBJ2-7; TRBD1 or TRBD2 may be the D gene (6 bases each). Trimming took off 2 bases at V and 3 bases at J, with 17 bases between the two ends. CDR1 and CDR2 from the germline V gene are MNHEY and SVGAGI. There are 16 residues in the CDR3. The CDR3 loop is CASSYARGQTLYEQYF. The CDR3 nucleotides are TGTGCCAGCAGTTACGCTCGGGGGCAGACGCTCTACGAGCAGTACTTC.

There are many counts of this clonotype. CDR3 residues: CASSLGTGMGKVNTEAFF. The CDR3 nucleotides are TGTGCCAGCAGCTTAGGTACCGGAATGGGGAAGGTGAACACTGAAGCTTTCTTT. V gene TRBV7-2 combines with J gene TRBJ1-1; unclear D gene. Germline assignment: CDR1 SGHTA and CDR2 FQGNSA. CDR3 length: 18 residues. V was cut by 1 base and J by 0 bases, with 18 bases left in between.

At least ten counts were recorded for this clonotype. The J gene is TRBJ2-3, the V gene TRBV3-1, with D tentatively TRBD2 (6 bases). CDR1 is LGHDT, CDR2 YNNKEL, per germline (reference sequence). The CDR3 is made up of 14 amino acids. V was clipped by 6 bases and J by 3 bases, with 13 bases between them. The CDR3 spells CASRSWRGTDTQYF. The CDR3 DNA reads TGTGCCAGCAGGTCTTGGCGGGGAACAGATACGCAGTATTTT.

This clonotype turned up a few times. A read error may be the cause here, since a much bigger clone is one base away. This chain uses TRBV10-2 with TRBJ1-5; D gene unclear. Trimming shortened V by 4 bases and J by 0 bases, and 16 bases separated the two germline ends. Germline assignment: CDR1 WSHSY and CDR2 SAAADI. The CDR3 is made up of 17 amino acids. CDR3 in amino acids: CASSGAYVQISNQPQHF. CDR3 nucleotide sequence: TGCGCCAGCAGTGGGGCCTACGTACAGATTAGCAATCAGCCCCAGCATTTT.

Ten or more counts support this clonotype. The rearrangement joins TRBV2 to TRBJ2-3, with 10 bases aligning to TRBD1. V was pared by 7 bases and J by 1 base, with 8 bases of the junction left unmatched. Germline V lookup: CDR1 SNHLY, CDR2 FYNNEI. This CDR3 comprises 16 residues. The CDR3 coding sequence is TGTGCCAGCACCCTGGAGGGGACAGGGGGCACAGATACGCAGTATTTT. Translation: CASTLEGTGGTDTQYF.

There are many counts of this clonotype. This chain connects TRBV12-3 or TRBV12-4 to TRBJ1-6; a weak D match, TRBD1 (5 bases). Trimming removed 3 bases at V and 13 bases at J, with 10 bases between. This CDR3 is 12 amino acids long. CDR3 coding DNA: TGTGCCAGCAGTTTTGGTGGGGGGCCCCTCCACTTT. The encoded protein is CASSFGGGPLHF.

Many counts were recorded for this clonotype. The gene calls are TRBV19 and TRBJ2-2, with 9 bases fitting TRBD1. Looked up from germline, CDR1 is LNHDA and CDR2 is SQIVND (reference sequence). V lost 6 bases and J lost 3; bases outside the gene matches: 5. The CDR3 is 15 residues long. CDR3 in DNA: TGTGCCAGTAGGCCTACAGGGGGCTACACCGGGGAGCTGTTTTTT. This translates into CASRPTGGYTGELFF.

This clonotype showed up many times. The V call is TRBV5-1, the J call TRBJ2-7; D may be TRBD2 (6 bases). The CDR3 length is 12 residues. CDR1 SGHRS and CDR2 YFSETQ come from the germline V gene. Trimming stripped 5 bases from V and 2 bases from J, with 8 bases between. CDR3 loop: CASREGPYEQYF. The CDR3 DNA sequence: TGCGCCAGCAGGGAGGGCCCCTACGAGCAGTACTTC. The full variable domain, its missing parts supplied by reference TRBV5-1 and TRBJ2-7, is KAGVTQTPRYLIKTRGQQVTLSCSPISGHRSVSWYQQTPGQGLQFLFEYFSETQRNKGNFPGRFSGRQFSNSRSEMNVSTLELGDSALYLCASREGPYEQYFGPGTRLTVT.

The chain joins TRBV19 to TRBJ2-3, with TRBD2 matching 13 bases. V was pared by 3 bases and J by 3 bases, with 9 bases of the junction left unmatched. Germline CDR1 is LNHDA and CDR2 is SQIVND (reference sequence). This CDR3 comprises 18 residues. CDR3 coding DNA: TGTGCCAGTAGTATGCCCTGGACTAGCGGGAGAGAGACAGATACGCAGTATTTT. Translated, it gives CASSMPWTSGRETDTQYF.

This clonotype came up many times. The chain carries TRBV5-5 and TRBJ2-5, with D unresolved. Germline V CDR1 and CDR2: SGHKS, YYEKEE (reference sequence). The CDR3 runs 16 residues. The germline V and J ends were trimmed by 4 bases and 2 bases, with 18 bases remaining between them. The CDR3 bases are TGTGCCAGCAGCCTAGAACACCGCTATGGGCAAGAGACCCAGTACTTC. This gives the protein CASSLEHRYGQETQYF.

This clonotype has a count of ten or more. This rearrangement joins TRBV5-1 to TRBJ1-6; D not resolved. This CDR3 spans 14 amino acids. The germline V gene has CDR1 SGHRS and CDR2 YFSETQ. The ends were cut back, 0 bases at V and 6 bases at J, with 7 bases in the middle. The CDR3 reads CASSLDGFNSPLHF. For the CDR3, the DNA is TGCGCCAGCAGCTTGGATGGTTTTAATTCACCCCTCCACTTT.

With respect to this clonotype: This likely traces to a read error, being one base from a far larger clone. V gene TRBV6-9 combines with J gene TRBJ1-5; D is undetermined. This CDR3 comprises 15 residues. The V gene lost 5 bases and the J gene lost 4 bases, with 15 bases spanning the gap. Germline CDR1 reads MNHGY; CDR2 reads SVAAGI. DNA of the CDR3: TGTGCCAGCAGTGAAGCAAGGGCAGATAATCAGCCCCAGCATTTT. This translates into CASSEARADNQPQHF.

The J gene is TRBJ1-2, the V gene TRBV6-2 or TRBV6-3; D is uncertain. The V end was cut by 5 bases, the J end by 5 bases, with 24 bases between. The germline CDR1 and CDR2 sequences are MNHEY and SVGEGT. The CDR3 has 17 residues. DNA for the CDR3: TGTGCCAGCAGTGAATTTAAATCGGCAGTTCCCGGGTATGGCTACACCTTC. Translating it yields CASSEFKSAVPGYGYTF.

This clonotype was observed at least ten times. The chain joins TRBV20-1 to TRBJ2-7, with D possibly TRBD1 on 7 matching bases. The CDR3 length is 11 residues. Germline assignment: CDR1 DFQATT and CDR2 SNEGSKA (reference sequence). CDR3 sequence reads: CSRGALYEQYF. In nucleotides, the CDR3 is TGCAGCAGGGGGGCCCTGTACGAGCAGTACTTC.

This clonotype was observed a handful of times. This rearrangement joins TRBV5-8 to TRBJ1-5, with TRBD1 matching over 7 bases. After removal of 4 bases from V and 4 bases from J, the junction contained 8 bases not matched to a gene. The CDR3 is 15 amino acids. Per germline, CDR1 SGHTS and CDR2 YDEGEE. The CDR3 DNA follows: TGTGCCAGCAGCGGACGGACAGGCGAAAATCAGCCCCAGCATTTT. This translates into CASSGRTGENQPQHF.

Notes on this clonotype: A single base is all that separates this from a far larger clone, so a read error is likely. The CDR3 DNA reads TGTGCCAGCAGTTACGTCAAGGTGACTGAAGCTTTCTTT. It codes for CASSYVKVTEAFF. This chain connects TRBV6-9 to TRBJ1-1; D not certain. V gave up 3 bases and J gave up 5 bases, with 10 bases separating them. This CDR3 contains 13 residues. Germline assignment: CDR1 MNHGY and CDR2 SVAAGI.

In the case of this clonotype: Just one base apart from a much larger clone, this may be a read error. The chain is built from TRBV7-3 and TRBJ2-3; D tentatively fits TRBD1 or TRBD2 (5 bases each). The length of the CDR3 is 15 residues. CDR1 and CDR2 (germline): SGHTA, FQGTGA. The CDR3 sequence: CTSSLNAGSPYTQYF. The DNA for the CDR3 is TGTACCAGCAGCTTAAATGCAGGGAGCCCATATACGCAGTATTTT.

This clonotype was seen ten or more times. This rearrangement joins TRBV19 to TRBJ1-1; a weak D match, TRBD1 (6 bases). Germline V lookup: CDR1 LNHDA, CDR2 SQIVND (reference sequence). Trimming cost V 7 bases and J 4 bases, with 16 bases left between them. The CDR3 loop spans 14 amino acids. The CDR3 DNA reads TGTGCCAGTACCCATCAGGGGTTGTCCACTGAAGCTTTCTTT. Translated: CASTHQGLSTEAFF.

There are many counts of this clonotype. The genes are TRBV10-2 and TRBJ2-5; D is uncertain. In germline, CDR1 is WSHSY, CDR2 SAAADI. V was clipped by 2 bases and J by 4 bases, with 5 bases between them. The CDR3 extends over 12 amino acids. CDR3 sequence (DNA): TGCGCCAGCAGTGAGATTGGAGAGACCCAGTACTTC. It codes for CASSEIGETQYF.

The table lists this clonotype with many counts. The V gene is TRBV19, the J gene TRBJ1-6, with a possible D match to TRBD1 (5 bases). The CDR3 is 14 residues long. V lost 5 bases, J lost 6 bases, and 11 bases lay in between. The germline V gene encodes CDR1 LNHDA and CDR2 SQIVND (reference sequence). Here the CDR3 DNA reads TGTGCCAGTAGTTCGGGACGGCTTAATTCACCCCTCCACTTT. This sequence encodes CASSSGRLNSPLHF.

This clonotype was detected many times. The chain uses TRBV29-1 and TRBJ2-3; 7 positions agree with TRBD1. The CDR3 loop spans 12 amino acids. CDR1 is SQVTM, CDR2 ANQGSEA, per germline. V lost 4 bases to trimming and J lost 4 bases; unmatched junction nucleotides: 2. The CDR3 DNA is TGCAGCGTTGTAGGGGGCCCAGATACGCAGTATTTT. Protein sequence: CSVVGGPDTQYF.

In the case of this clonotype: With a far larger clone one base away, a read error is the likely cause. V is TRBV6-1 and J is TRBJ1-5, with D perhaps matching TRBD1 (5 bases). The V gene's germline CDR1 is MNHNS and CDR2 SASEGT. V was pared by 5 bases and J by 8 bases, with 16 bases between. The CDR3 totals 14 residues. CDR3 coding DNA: TGTGCCAGCAGTTACCCGCAGGGAGGCAAGCCCCAGCATTTT. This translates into CASSYPQGGKPQHF.

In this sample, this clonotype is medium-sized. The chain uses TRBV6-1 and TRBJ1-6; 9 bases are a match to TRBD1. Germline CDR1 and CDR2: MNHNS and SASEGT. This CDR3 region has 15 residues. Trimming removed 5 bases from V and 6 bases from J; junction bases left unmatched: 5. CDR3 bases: TGTGCCAGCAGTCGCCTACAGGGGGCTAATTCACCCCTCCACTTT. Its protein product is CASSRLQGANSPLHF.

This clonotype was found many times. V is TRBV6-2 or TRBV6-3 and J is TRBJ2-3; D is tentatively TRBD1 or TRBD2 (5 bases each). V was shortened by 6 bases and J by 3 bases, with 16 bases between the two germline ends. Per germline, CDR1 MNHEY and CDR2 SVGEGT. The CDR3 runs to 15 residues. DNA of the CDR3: TGTGCCAGCAGCCCCCTTTTGTGGGGGACAGATACGCAGTATTTT. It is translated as CASSPLLWGTDTQYF.

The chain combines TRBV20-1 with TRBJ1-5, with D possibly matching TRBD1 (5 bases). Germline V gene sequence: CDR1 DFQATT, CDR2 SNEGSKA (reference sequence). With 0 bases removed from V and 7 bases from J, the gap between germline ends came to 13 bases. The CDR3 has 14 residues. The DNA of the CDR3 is TGCAGTGCTAGAGATTGGCCGGAGGGGCAGCCCCAGCATTTT. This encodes CSARDWPEGQPQHF.

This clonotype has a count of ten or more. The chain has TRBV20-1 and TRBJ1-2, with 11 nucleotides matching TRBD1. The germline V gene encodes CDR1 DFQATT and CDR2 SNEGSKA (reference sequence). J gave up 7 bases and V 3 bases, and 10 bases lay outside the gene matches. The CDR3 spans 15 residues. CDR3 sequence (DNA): TGCAGTGCTAGCCCGATAGGACAGGGGGCGGGTGGCTACACCTTC. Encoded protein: CSASPIGQGAGGYTF.